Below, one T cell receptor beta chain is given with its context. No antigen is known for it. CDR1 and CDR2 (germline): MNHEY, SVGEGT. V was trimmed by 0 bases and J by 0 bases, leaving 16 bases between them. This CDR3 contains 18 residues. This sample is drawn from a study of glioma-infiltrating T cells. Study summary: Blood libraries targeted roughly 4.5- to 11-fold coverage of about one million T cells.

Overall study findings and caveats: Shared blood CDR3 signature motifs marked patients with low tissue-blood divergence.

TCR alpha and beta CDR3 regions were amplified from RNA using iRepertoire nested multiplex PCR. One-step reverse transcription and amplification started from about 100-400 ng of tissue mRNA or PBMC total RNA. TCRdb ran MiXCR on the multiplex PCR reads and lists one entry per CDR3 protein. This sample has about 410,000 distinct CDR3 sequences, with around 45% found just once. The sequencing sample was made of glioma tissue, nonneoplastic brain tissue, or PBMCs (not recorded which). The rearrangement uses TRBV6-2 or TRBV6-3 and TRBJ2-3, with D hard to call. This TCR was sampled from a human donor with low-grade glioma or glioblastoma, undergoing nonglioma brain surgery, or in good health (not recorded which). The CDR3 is CASSYSLSEGPSTDTQYF. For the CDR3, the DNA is TGTGCCAGCAGTTACTCCTTGAGTGAAGGCCCTAGCACAGATACGCAGTATTTT.